This T cell receptor beta chain was sequenced during a study of blood T cell repertoires in COVID-19. Per the germline V gene, CDR1 is KGHSH and CDR2 is LQKENI. V was cut by 1 base and J by 0 bases, with 6 bases left in between. CDR3 length: 14 amino acids. Grouping used clinical history reported by participants in a survey and questionnaire. Original processing methods: Counts of nucleated cells, estimated from reference gene primer amplification, were obtained. Assay used: immunoSEQ multiplex PCR; TCRdb lists only in-frame clones, some missing. The V and J calls and clone size come from that table; D and trimming were worked out from the DNA. The sample has about 370,000 clones, roughly nine tenths seen once.

The sequence came from a woman between 25 and 40 years old who had recovered from COVID-19. Sequencing was carried out using PBMCs or T cells enriched from blood (not recorded which). This chain connects TRBV18 to TRBJ1-2; D gene uncertain. CDR3 region: CASSPLTANYGYTF. CDR3 DNA: TGTGCCAGCTCACCACTCACGGCTAACTATGGCTACACCTTC.